The 20 T cell receptor beta chains reported below all come from one sample, sequenced in a study of blood T cell repertoires in COVID-19 (dated by TCRdb to 2018 to 2020). Library prep was done by the immunoSEQ multiplex PCR assay. TCRdb re-hosts the immuneACCESS table, in-frame sequences only. Its copies lack some clones; in the studies checked, an unresolved V gene accounts for under half of them, and the cause for the rest is not known. The sample table contains 250,000 to 350,000 clones; only one count was recorded for roughly 87% of them. Together, the top ten hold roughly 2% of the sample. The specimen was peripheral blood. These TCRs come from a woman between 45 and 65 years old who had recovered from COVID-19.

The J gene is TRBJ1-4, the V gene TRBV12-3 or TRBV12-4, with D possibly being TRBD1 (6 bases). V lost 6 bases and J 6 bases, leaving 8 bases between the germline ends. This CDR3 contains 12 residues. CDR3 in amino acids: CASSRTDEKLFF. The CDR3 region has the DNA TGTGCCAGCAGCCGGACAGATGAAAAACTGTTTTTT.

This rearrangement joins TRBV5-6 to TRBJ1-6; 9 bases map to TRBD1. V lost 4 bases, J lost 9 bases, and 8 bases stayed unmatched. Germline V gene sequence: CDR1 SGHDT, CDR2 YYEEEE. This CDR3 comprises 15 residues. CDR3 DNA sequence: TGTGCCAGCAGCAGAGACAGGGGGTTACGTTCACCCCTCCACTTT. Its protein is CASSRDRGLRSPLHF.

The chain couples TRBV27 to TRBJ1-5, with D perhaps TRBD1 (6 bases). The CDR3 length is 15 residues. Germline V gives CDR1 MNHEY, CDR2 SMNVEV (reference sequence). V dropped 6 bases and J dropped 2 bases, with 14 bases sitting between them. The CDR3 nucleotides are TGTGCCAGCAGCTCAGCGGGGGCCGGCAATCAGCCCCAGCATTTT. Translation: CASSSAGAGNQPQHF.

The rearrangement uses TRBV19 and TRBJ1-6, with a tentative D call TRBD1 (6 bases). Trimming pared 3 bases from V and 5 bases from J, leaving 17 bases between. CDR1 and CDR2 (germline): LNHDA, SQIVND (reference sequence). This CDR3 region has 17 residues. The CDR3, as DNA: TGTGCCAGTAGTATTTTGGGAGCGGGGGCGCATAATTCACCCCTCCACTTT. Amino acid sequence: CASSILGAGAHNSPLHF.

The V gene is TRBV5-6, the J gene TRBJ2-7, with 7 bases fitting TRBD2. Germline CDR1 SGHDT, CDR2 YYEEEE. V trimming: 0 bases; J trimming: 5 bases; junction bases outside the gene matches: 5. This CDR3 region has 14 residues. CDR3 coding DNA: TGTGCCAGCAGCTTGGGGGAGGGCCGCGACGAGCAGTACTTC. Encoded protein: CASSLGEGRDEQYF.

This CDR3 reads CASSISEGANYGYTF. CDR3 in DNA: TGTGCCAGCAGTATCTCGGAGGGGGCCAACTATGGCTACACCTTC. The rearrangement links TRBV2 to TRBJ1-2, with TRBD1 matching over 7 bases. Germline lookup yields CDR1 SNHLY and CDR2 FYNNEI. The CDR3 length is 15 residues. After removal of 5 bases from V and 2 bases from J, the junction contained 8 bases not matched to a gene.

This clone has just a few counts. The chain has TRBV19 and TRBJ2-2; no clear D gene. The germline V gene encodes CDR1 LNHDA and CDR2 SQIVND (reference sequence). V lost 5 bases and J lost 8, with 12 bases in between. The CDR3 totals 13 residues. The CDR3 reads CASSSYSAGELFF. In DNA, the CDR3 is TGTGCCAGTAGTTCTTATAGTGCGGGGGAGCTGTTTTTT. Supplemented by reference TRBV19 and TRBJ2-2, the full variable domain reads DGGITQSPKYLFRKEGQNVTLSCEQNLNHDAMYWYRQDPGQGLRLIYYSQIVNDFQKGDIAEGYSVSREKKESFPLTVTSAQKNPTAFYLCASSSYSAGELFFGEGSRLTVL.

The chain combines TRBV5-1 with TRBJ1-1; 11 positions match TRBD1. Germline CDR1 is SGHRS and CDR2 is YFSETQ. V gave up 3 bases and J gave up 0 bases; unmatched junction bases: 4. The CDR3 is 16 amino acids. The CDR3 region is CASSSGQGALNTEAFF. The CDR3 nucleotides read TGCGCCAGCAGCTCAGGACAGGGGGCCCTGAACACTGAAGCTTTCTTT.

The rearrangement uses TRBV7-9 and TRBJ2-7; TRBD1 might be the D (6 bases). The germline V gene encodes CDR1 SEHNR and CDR2 FQNEAQ (reference sequence). This CDR3 has 12 residues. The V gene lost 4 bases and the J gene lost 6 bases, with 10 bases spanning the gap. The CDR3 DNA reads as TGTGCCAGCAGCTACAGGGTAAGCGAGCAGTACTTC. Protein product: CASSYRVSEQYF. Full variable domain (rest looked up from reference TRBV7-9 and TRBJ2-7): DTGVSQNPRHKITKRGQNVTFRCDPISEHNRLYWYRQTLGQGPEFLTYFQNEAQLEKSRLLSDRFSAERPKGSFSTLEIQRTEQGDSAMYLCASSYRVSEQYFGPGTRLTVT.

A note on this clone: The germline gene is not matched at one end of the junction; a read error may be the cause. The V call is TRBV7-7, the J call TRBJ2-2, with TRBD1 identical over 9 bases. CDR3 length: 14 residues. In germline, CDR1 is SSHAT, CDR2 FNYEAQ (reference sequence). The CDR3 coding sequence is TGTGCTAGCAGCCCCGGGACAGGGCCCGGGGAGCTGTTTTTT. It specifies CASSPGTGPGELFF.

J is TRBJ1-5 and V is TRBV6-2 or TRBV6-3; a weak D match, TRBD1 (5 bases). This CDR3 has 15 amino acids. Germline V gene sequence: CDR1 MNHEY, CDR2 SVGEGT. Between the trimmed V and J ends, which lost 6 bases and 2 bases, there was a span of 14 bases. In DNA, the CDR3 is TGTGCCAGCAGCCGCCCAGGGCAGCGCAATCAGCCCCAGCATTTT. Its protein product is CASSRPGQRNQPQHF.

J is TRBJ2-3 and V is TRBV2; no clear D. This CDR3 spans 13 amino acids. Looked up from germline, CDR1 is SNHLY and CDR2 is FYNNEI. The V end was cut by 8 bases, the J end by 3 bases, with 12 bases between. The CDR3 coding sequence is TGTGCCAGCGGTCGCCGGTGGACAGATACGCAGTATTTT. Amino acids: CASGRRWTDTQYF.

The count of this clone is one. The rearrangement uses TRBV11-2 and TRBJ2-1; 14 positions agree with TRBD2. Germline CDR1 is SGHAT and CDR2 is FQNNGV. The CDR3 has 17 amino acids. The V gene end was trimmed by 5 bases and the J gene end by 8 bases; junction bases not matched to a gene: 11. As DNA, the CDR3 is TGTGCCAGCAGCCCCCGACTAGCGGGGGGGCTTATAGATGAGCAGTTCTTC. Translated: CASSPRLAGGLIDEQFF.

This clone is a singleton in its sample. The CDR3, as DNA: TGTGCCAGCAGCACCGGACAGGGGAGGACCCAGTACTTC. Residues: CASSTGQGRTQYF. The chain is built from TRBV7-3 and TRBJ2-5, with 9 positions matching TRBD1. Looked up from germline, CDR1 is SGHTA and CDR2 is FQGTGA. The CDR3 sequence is 13 residues long. J gave up 7 bases and V 5 bases, and 5 bases lay outside the gene matches.

CDR3 coding DNA: TGTGCCAGCAGTTACTCGATTTCAGGGTTTAGGGAGCAGTACTTC. Protein product: CASSYSISGFREQYF. The chain recombines TRBV6-5 with TRBJ2-7; weak D call: TRBD1 (5 bases). Germline CDR1 is MNHEY and CDR2 is SVGAGI. The germline V and J ends were trimmed by 0 bases and 7 bases, with 16 bases remaining between them. The CDR3 loop spans 15 amino acids.

The chain uses TRBV5-1 and TRBJ1-1, with 7 positions matching TRBD1. Losses at the gene ends were 3 bases for V and 1 base for J; bases not matched to a gene: 3. This CDR3 has 14 amino acids. CDR1 and CDR2 (germline): SGHRS, YFSETQ. The CDR3 region has the DNA TGCGCCAGCAGCTCACAGGGGCAGAACACTGAAGCTTTCTTT. This codes for CASSSQGQNTEAFF.

The rearrangement uses TRBV5-4 and TRBJ2-3; TRBD1 is a possible D gene (6 bases). This CDR3 contains 12 residues. Trimming stripped 6 bases from V and 6 bases from J, with 11 bases between. In germline, CDR1 is SGHNT, CDR2 YYREEE (reference sequence). CDR3 DNA sequence: TGTGCCAGCACCACAAGGGGGGATACGCAGTATTTT. Translated, it gives CASTTRGDTQYF.

V is TRBV19 and J is TRBJ1-4; 9 nucleotides agree with TRBD1. CDR3 length: 14 amino acids. J lost 7 bases, V lost 6 bases, and 6 bases had no gene match. Germline-derived CDR1 and CDR2 are LNHDA and SQIVND (reference sequence). The CDR3 DNA follows: TGTGCCAGTAGCCTGGACAGGGGACGTGAAAAACTGTTTTTT. It is translated as CASSLDRGREKLFF.

DNA for the CDR3: TGTGCCAGCAGCACGGGACAGGGGTACAATGAGCAGTTCTTC. It is translated as CASSTGQGYNEQFF. The genes are TRBV5-8 and TRBJ2-1; 10 nucleotides agree with TRBD1. Losses at the gene ends were 4 bases for V and 4 bases for J; bases not matched to a gene: 2. This CDR3 region has 14 residues. Germline values: CDR1 SGHTS, CDR2 YDEGEE. The whole variable domain, filled in from reference TRBV5-8 and TRBJ2-1, reads EAGVTQSPTHLIKTRGQQATLRCSPISGHTSVYWYQQALGLGLQFLLWYDEGEERNRGNFPPRFSGRQFPNYSSELNVNALELEDSALYLCASSTGQGYNEQFFGPGTRLTVL.

The chain joins TRBV19 to TRBJ1-2, with no clear D. Per the germline V gene, CDR1 is LNHDA and CDR2 is SQIVND (reference sequence). V shed 7 bases and J shed 3 bases, with 12 bases lying between them. This CDR3 has 13 amino acids. The CDR3 DNA is TGTGCCAGTATCGGCAGTGAGGACTATGGCTACACCTTC. This gives the protein CASIGSEDYGYTF. Full variable domain (remainder filled in from reference TRBV19 and TRBJ1-2): DGGITQSPKYLFRKEGQNVTLSCEQNLNHDAMYWYRQDPGQGLRLIYYSQIVNDFQKGDIAEGYSVSREKKESFPLTVTSAQKNPTAFYLCASIGSEDYGYTFGSGTRLTVV.